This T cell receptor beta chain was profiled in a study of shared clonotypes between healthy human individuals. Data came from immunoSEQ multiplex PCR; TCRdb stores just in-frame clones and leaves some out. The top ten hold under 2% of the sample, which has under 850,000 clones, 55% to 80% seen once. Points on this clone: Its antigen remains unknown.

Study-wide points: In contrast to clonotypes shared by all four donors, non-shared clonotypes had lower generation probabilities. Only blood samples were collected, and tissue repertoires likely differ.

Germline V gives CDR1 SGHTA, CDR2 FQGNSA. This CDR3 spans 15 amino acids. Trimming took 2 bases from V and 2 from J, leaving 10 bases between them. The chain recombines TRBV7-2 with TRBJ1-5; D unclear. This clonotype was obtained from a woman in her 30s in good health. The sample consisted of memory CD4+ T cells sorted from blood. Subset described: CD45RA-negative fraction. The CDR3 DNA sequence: TGTGCCAGCAGCTTATCGTCCGATGGCAATCAGCCCCAGCATTTT. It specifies CASSLSSDGNQPQHF.